The next 13 T cell receptor beta chains were all read from a single sample in a study of radiotherapy plus CTLA-4 blockade in lung cancer. Sequencing used immunoSEQ multiplex PCR; TCRdb keeps in-frame clones, though not all of them. The data show roughly 55,000 clones, approximately 65% seen once. Here the sequenced sample was peripheral blood, taken from a patient treated with radiotherapy plus ipilimumab. The origin of the receptors is a human donor with non-small cell lung cancer whose response to radiotherapy plus ipilimumab could not be evaluated.

The chain links TRBV11-2 to TRBJ2-7; TRBD1 matches 7 bases. The CDR3 spans 15 residues. Germline CDR1 SGHAT, CDR2 FQNNGV. V lost 1 base, J lost 3 bases, and 6 bases stayed unmatched. CDR3 nucleotide sequence: TGTGCCAGCAGCTTAGTAGGCAGGGGGATCTACGAGCAGTACTTC. Residues: CASSLVGRGIYEQYF.

This clone showed up just a few times. V and J are TRBV5-4 and TRBJ1-5, with D perhaps matching TRBD1 (6 bases). The germline gives CDR1 SGHNT, CDR2 YYREEE (reference sequence). V lost 4 bases and J lost 1, with 12 bases in between. The CDR3 runs to 15 residues. The CDR3 DNA reads TGTGCCAGCAGCCCTAATGACAGGAGCAATCAGCCCCAGCATTTT. The encoded protein is CASSPNDRSNQPQHF.

On this clone: Other DNA sequences of this sample code for an identical CDR3. V gene TRBV18 combines with J gene TRBJ1-1; D remains ambiguous. V was clipped by 1 base and J by 4 bases, with 10 bases between them. The germline CDR1 and CDR2 sequences are KGHSH and LQKENI. This CDR3 contains 14 residues. The CDR3 sequence: CASSPRGYATEAFF. The DNA for the CDR3 is TGTGCCAGCTCACCACGAGGGTACGCCACTGAAGCTTTCTTT.

J is TRBJ2-7 and V is TRBV25-1, with D tentatively TRBD1 (6 bases). The germline V gene has CDR1 MGHDK and CDR2 SYGVNS. The CDR3 covers 15 residues. With 2 bases removed from V and 2 bases from J, the gap between germline ends came to 13 bases. The CDR3 region is CASSEGTSPAYEQYF. As DNA, the CDR3 is TGTGCCAGCAGTGAAGGGACATCTCCTGCCTACGAGCAGTACTTC.

The chain recombines TRBV18 with TRBJ1-5; D possibly corresponds to TRBD1 (5 bases). CDR1 KGHSH and CDR2 LQKENI come from the germline V gene. V shed 2 bases and J shed 5 bases, with 13 bases lying between them. CDR3 length: 15 residues. CDR3 coding DNA: TGTGCCAGCTCACCAGGGGCAGGGTGGGATCAGCCCCAGCATTTT. This translates into CASSPGAGWDQPQHF.

This clone has only one observation. The chain links TRBV11-2 to TRBJ1-1; tentatively, D is TRBD1 (6 bases). Germline loops: CDR1 SGHAT, CDR2 FQNNGV. The ends were cut back, 5 bases at V and 0 bases at J, with 16 bases in the middle. The CDR3 is 16 amino acids. CDR3: CASSVPTGNMNTEAFF. The CDR3 coding sequence is TGTGCCAGCAGCGTTCCCACAGGGAACATGAACACTGAAGCTTTCTTT.

The J gene is TRBJ1-2, the V gene TRBV5-4; the D is unclear. Germline-derived CDR1 and CDR2 are SGHNT and YYREEE (reference sequence). The CDR3 extends over 15 amino acids. V shed 2 bases and J shed 1 base, with 12 bases lying between them. Here the CDR3 DNA reads TGTGCCAGCAGCTTAGAGTGGGGAGTTAACTATGGCTACACCTTC. This gives the protein CASSLEWGVNYGYTF.

The chain is built from TRBV27 and TRBJ2-5; tentative D call: TRBD1 (6 bases). V lost 2 bases to trimming and J lost 3 bases, with 13 bases between them. CDR3 length: 15 residues. Per germline, CDR1 MNHEY and CDR2 SMNVEV (reference sequence). This chain's CDR3 is CASSLMWGLEETQYF. As DNA, the CDR3 is TGTGCCAGCAGTTTAATGTGGGGGCTAGAAGAGACCCAGTACTTC.

V and J are TRBV7-6 and TRBJ1-1; D is undetermined. The CDR3 extends over 14 amino acids. The V end lost 0 bases, the J end lost 1 base, and 6 bases lay between the germline ends. Germline CDR1 and CDR2: SGHVS and FNYEAQ. CDR3 amino acids: CASSLAPGNTEAFF. In DNA, the CDR3 is TGTGCCAGCAGCTTAGCCCCCGGGAACACTGAAGCTTTCTTT.

V is TRBV27 and J is TRBJ2-2; D is unclear. The CDR3 is 15 amino acids. The V gene's germline CDR1 is MNHEY and CDR2 SMNVEV (reference sequence). Trimming pared 1 base from V and 1 base from J, leaving 7 bases between. CDR3 protein: CASSLFKQNTGELFF. CDR3 coding DNA: TGTGCCAGCAGTTTATTTAAACAGAACACCGGGGAGCTGTTTTTT.

This clone was detected only a few times. The J gene is TRBJ1-4, the V gene TRBV6-6; 7 bases are a match to TRBD1. CDR3 length: 13 residues. Germline V gene lookup returns CDR1 MNHNY and CDR2 SVGAGI (reference sequence). V lost 8 bases and J lost 4; bases outside the gene matches: 4. CDR3 coding DNA: TGTGCCAGCTCAGACAGGGATAATGAAAAACTGTTTTTT. This sequence encodes CASSDRDNEKLFF.

V gene TRBV6-5 combines with J gene TRBJ1-6; 8 bases are shared with TRBD1. Germline loops: CDR1 MNHEY, CDR2 SVGAGI. The ends lost 1 base at V and 4 bases at J; junction bases unmatched: 0. The CDR3 covers 15 residues. The CDR3 protein is CASSYYRGYNSPLHF. CDR3 DNA: TGTGCCAGCAGTTACTACAGGGGGTATAATTCACCCCTCCACTTT.

The rearrangement links TRBV6-4 to TRBJ2-1, with TRBD1 matching over 10 bases. The CDR3 extends over 17 amino acids. Losses at the gene ends were 0 bases for V and 9 bases for J; bases not matched to a gene: 11. CDR1 is MRHNA, CDR2 SNTAGT, per germline. The CDR3 loop reads CASSDSFFRGQGSEQFF. The CDR3 DNA follows: TGTGCCAGCAGTGACTCGTTTTTTAGGGGACAGGGGAGTGAGCAGTTCTTC.